These T cell receptor beta chains were read from a single sample in a study of blood T cell repertoires in COVID-19. Sequenced by immunoSEQ multiplex PCR; TCRdb stores in-frame clones only, minus some. The sample gives some 400,000 clones, more than 75% of which show up once; 1% to 1.5% is in the top ten. Sequenced sample: PBMCs or T cells enriched from blood (not recorded which). The source of these receptors is a man younger than 40 who had recovered from COVID-19. Each CDR3 is given with its conserved first and last residue. A D gene is named only where the DNA matches it firmly. Some rows have no size entry. The others give once, few or many, or a class for an expanded clone.

clone size	D gene	V gene	J gene	CDR3 DNA	CDR3 protein
-	-	TRBV27	TRBJ2-3	TGTGCCAGCAGTTCGTACAGGGACCCAGATACGCAGTATTTT	CASSSYRDPDTQYF
-	-	TRBV19	TRBJ1-1	TGTGCCAGTATGCCAGCGGGTTACACTGAAGCTTTCTTT	CASMPAGYTEAFF
-	-	TRBV3-1/TRBV3-2	TRBJ2-7	TGTGCCAGCAGCCACAAGTCGTTAGCCGAGCAGTACTTC	CASSHKSLAEQYF
many	TRBD2	TRBV6-2/TRBV6-3	TRBJ2-7	TGTGCCAGCAGTTCGACTAGCGGGGGGGCTTACGAGCAGTACTTC	CASSSTSGGAYEQYF
-	TRBD1	TRBV19	TRBJ2-6	TGTGCCAGTCGGGACAGGGTAGGGGCCAACGTCCTGACTTTC	CASRDRVGANVLTF
-	-	TRBV12-3/TRBV12-4	TRBJ1-2	TGTGCCAGCAGTCCAGCCAGCGCAAGGGGCTACACCTTC	CASSPASARGYTF
-	-	TRBV21-1	TRBJ1-2	TGTGCCAGCAGCCTAGAAACCCAGGGCCACTATGGCTACACCTTC	CASSLETQGHYGYTF
-	-	TRBV5-1	TRBJ2-7	TGCGCCAGCAGCTCCCCGGGCTACGAGCAGTACTTC	CASSSPGYEQYF
-	TRBD1	TRBV9	TRBJ2-3	TGTGCCAGCAACCTAGGGGGCGGACCCACAGATACGCAGTATTTT	CASNLGGGPTDTQYF
-	TRBD1	TRBV19	TRBJ1-2	TGTGCCAGTAGTGCTTGGGACAGCTATGGCTACACCTTC	CASSAWDSYGYTF
-	-	TRBV19	TRBJ1-2	TGTGCCAGTAGATGGGATGGCAGGGCAGTAGGACTAAACTATGGCTACACCTTC	CASRWDGRAVGLNYGYTF
-	-	TRBV19	TRBJ1-1	TGTGCCAGTAGTATGGCCAGGGTCAAGGAAGCTTTCTTT	CASSMARVKEAFF
once	-	TRBV5-1	TRBJ2-1	TGCGCCAGCAAGGGGGTCTACAATGAGCAGTTCTTC	CASKGVYNEQFF
few	TRBD1	TRBV4-2	TRBJ2-5	TGTGCCAGCAGCCCCGCGGGTGACAGGGTGGAGACCCAGTACTTC	CASSPAGDRVETQYF
-	TRBD1	TRBV29-1	TRBJ1-1	TGCAGCGTGGTTCCAGGGGGTTACACTGAAGCTTTCTTT	CSVVPGGYTEAFF
-	-	TRBV9	TRBJ2-6	TGTGCCAGCAGCGACACGGGTGGGGCCAACGTCCTGACTTTC	CASSDTGGANVLTF
once	-	TRBV5-1	TRBJ2-7	TGCGCCAGCAGCTTGATCCTAACAGGGTCCTACGAGCAGTACTTC	CASSLILTGSYEQYF
-	-	TRBV13	TRBJ2-7	TGTGCCAGCAGCCCTCAACAGGGACCCACTTACGAGCAGTACTTC	CASSPQQGPTYEQYF
-	TRBD1	TRBV25-1	TRBJ1-6	TGTGCCAGCAGCAAGACAGGGGATTCACCCCTCCACTTT	CASSKTGDSPLHF
once	-	TRBV5-1	TRBJ1-2	TGCGCCAGTACAGCATCGGGGAACTATGGCTACACCTTC	CASTASGNYGYTF
-	-	TRBV7-9	TRBJ1-1	TGTGCCAGCAGCTTAACGGGAGGGACGAACACTGAAGCTTTCTTT	CASSLTGGTNTEAFF
-	-	TRBV6-5	TRBJ2-7	TGTGCCAGCAGTTTCGGCAGGTCCTACGAGCAGTACTTC	CASSFGRSYEQYF
-	TRBD2	TRBV27	TRBJ2-2	TGTGCCAGCAGCTTGACTAGCGGGGATGACACCGGGGAGCTGTTTTTT	CASSLTSGDDTGELFF
once	-	TRBV5-1	TRBJ1-3	TGCGCCAGCAGCCAAGGAGACAGGAGCTCTGGAAACACCATATATTTT	CASSQGDRSSGNTIYF
-	TRBD1	TRBV12-3/TRBV12-4	TRBJ1-5	TGTGCCAGCAGCTTGACAGGGGGAGAGCCCCAGCATTTT	CASSLTGGEPQHF
-	-	TRBV6-5	TRBJ1-1	TGTGCCAGCAAGGGGCAGGTGGGCACTGAAGCTTTCTTT	CASKGQVGTEAFF
-	-	TRBV27	TRBJ2-3	TGTGCCAGCAGTCCTCGGGGAGTTAGCACAGATACGCAGTATTTT	CASSPRGVSTDTQYF
-	TRBD1	TRBV5-3	TRBJ1-6	TGTGCCAGAAGCGCGGGACAGGAAAGGACCTATAATTCACCCCTCCACTTT	CARSAGQERTYNSPLHF
-	TRBD1	TRBV5-1	TRBJ1-2	TGCGCCAGCAGCTTGGTCGGGACAGGGGGAGACTATGGCTACACCTTC	CASSLVGTGGDYGYTF
-	-	TRBV2	TRBJ1-5	TGTGCCAGCAGTCCCCGGGGGGCTGGGACTGGCAATCAGCCCCAGCATTTT	CASSPRGAGTGNQPQHF
-	TRBD2	TRBV9	TRBJ2-1	TGTGCCAGCAGCCCCGACGGGGGGGCCCTCAATGAGCAGTTCTTC	CASSPDGGALNEQFF
-	-	TRBV29-1	TRBJ1-2	TGCAGCGTTGACCCTGCGACCCGCGGCAACTATGGCTACACCTTC	CSVDPATRGNYGYTF
-	TRBD2	TRBV18	TRBJ2-2	TGTGCCAGCTCACCGCGGCCGAAGCGGGGGGATGACACCGGGGAGCTGTTTTTT	CASSPRPKRGDDTGELFF
-	-	TRBV4-2	TRBJ2-1	TGTGCCAGCAGCCAAGATAGTACTAGCACCTACAATGAGCAGTTCTTC	CASSQDSTSTYNEQFF
-	-	TRBV10-3	TRBJ1-6	TGTGCCATCAGTGAGCTGGGCAACCCACCCCTCCACTTT	CAISELGNPPLHF
-	-	TRBV6-2/TRBV6-3	TRBJ2-3	TGTGCCAGCAGTTACTCCCAGGGCGGCACAGATACGCAGTATTTT	CASSYSQGGTDTQYF
once	-	TRBV10-2	TRBJ1-4	TGCGCCAGCAGTTTAGGCGTTCGGGGAGAAAAACTGTTTTTT	CASSLGVRGEKLFF
-	-	TRBV19	TRBJ2-2	TGTGCCAGTAGACGTCAGGGGAACACCGGGGAGCTGTTTTTT	CASRRQGNTGELFF
-	-	TRBV5-5	TRBJ1-5	TGTGCCAGCAGCCAAGACAGCTTCTTAGGGCCCCAGCATTTT	CASSQDSFLGPQHF
-	-	TRBV12-3/TRBV12-4	TRBJ1-5	TGTGCCAGCGGGCAGCACAATCAGCCCCAGCATTTT	CASGQHNQPQHF
-	-	TRBV7-2	TRBJ2-7	TGTGCCAGCAGCTACCACCTACAGGGCTCCTACGAGCAGTACTTC	CASSYHLQGSYEQYF
-	-	TRBV27	TRBJ2-7	TGTGCCAGCAGTTTTGCGTCGACAGGCGAGCAGTACTTC	CASSFASTGEQYF
-	-	TRBV7-9	TRBJ2-7	TGTGCCAGCAGCTACGGGTCCTACGAGCAGTACTTC	CASSYGSYEQYF
-	-	TRBV7-2	TRBJ2-1	TGTGCCAGCAGCTTAAGGGGAAATGAGCAGTTCTTC	CASSLRGNEQFF
-	TRBD1	TRBV10-3	TRBJ1-2	TGTGCCATCAGTGATATGGGACAGGGGAACTATGGCTACACCTTC	CAISDMGQGNYGYTF
-	-	TRBV3-1/TRBV3-2	TRBJ1-6	TGTGCCAGCAGCCCCGACATGGGCCATTCACCCCTCCACTTT	CASSPDMGHSPLHF
-	-	TRBV20-1	TRBJ1-5	TGCAGTGCTAGTTTGGGGCCTAGCAATCAGCCCCAGCATTTT	CSASLGPSNQPQHF
once	TRBD2	TRBV4-3	TRBJ2-1	TGCGCCAGCAGCCAAGCAAGCGGGGGCGCGAGCAATGAGCAGTTCTTC	CASSQASGGASNEQFF